This T cell receptor (beta chain) was recovered during a study of response to subunit inactivated influenza vaccine. Broader study findings: T cells newly recruited by each seasonal influenza vaccination are few, the authors suggested.

This CDR3 has 13 residues. Trimming left V 6 bases short and J 1 base short, with 9 bases between. Germline V gives CDR1 LGHDT, CDR2 YNNKEL (reference sequence). In TCRdb, the RT-PCR reads were re-called with MiXCR into one record per CDR3 protein. Among about 780,000 distinct CDR3 sequences listed, around a sixth were seen once. A note on this clonotype: Its cognate antigen is unknown.

The genes are TRBV3-1 and TRBJ2-5; no clear D gene. This receptor was taken from a man aged 45-65 years who received an inactivated influenza vaccine. The sequencing used PBMCs from blood, collected around 5 days after vaccination. CDR3: CASSQYVQETQYF. CDR3 in DNA: TGTGCCAGCAGTCAATACGTCCAAGAGACCCAGTACTTC.